This T cell receptor beta chain was documented in a study of immune characterization of retroperitoneal liposarcoma. MiXCR, applied by TCRdb to the PCR reads, yields one record per CDR3 protein. The repertoire holds more than 8,000 distinct CDR3 sequences, with about 41% as singletons. This CDR3 comprises 12 residues. Germline V gene lookup returns CDR1 MNHGY and CDR2 SAAAGT. The sequenced sample was tumor tissue. The receptor was isolated from a male donor with retroperitoneal liposarcoma. The V call is TRBV6-8, the J call TRBJ2-1, with TRBD1 matching 7 bases. The end of the DNA fits TRBJ2-7 better, so the J call may be wrong. The CDR3 bases are TGTGCCAGCCGAACAGGGGTCGGCGAGCAGTACTTC. Translating it yields CASRTGVGEQYF.